This TCR beta chain was sequenced for a study of T cell responses to AZD1222 COVID-19 vaccine. Study conclusions and caveats: Females made up more of the donors, who were largely white British, and clonal diversity may have come out too low. In the spike-specific TCR repertoire, nearly half reportedly target unmutated variant regions.

Repertoires were generated with immunoSEQ multiplex PCR, while TCRdb's copy carries only in-frame clones and drops some. The repertoire holds some 180,000 clones, over 80% seen once, with roughly 1.3% in the top ten. This CDR3 is 16 amino acids long. V gave up 5 bases and J gave up 1 base; unmatched junction bases: 6. The germline CDR1 and CDR2 sequences are SGHTA and FQGNSA. A remark on this clone: Antigen unknown.

This clonotype was obtained from an adult in good health. Here the sequenced sample was peripheral blood, taken on day 0 of AZD1222 vaccination. The chain uses TRBV7-2 and TRBJ2-5; 11 nucleotides agree with TRBD1. CDR3 amino acids: CASSGPGTGGQETQYF. CDR3 nucleotides: TGTGCCAGCAGCGGACCCGGGACAGGGGGCCAAGAGACCCAGTACTTC.